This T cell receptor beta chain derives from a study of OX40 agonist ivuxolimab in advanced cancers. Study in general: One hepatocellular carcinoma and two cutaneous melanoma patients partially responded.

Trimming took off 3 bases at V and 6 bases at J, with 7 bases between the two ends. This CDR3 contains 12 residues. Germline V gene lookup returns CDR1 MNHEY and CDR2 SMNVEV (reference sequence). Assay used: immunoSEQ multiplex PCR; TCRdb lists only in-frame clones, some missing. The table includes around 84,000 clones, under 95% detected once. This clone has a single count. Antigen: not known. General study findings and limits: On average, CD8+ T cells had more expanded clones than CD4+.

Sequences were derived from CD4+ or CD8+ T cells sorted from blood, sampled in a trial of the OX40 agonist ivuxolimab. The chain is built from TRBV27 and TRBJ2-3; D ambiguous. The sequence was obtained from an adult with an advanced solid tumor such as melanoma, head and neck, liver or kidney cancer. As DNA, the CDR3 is TGTGCCAGCAGTTTCCCCGGGGATACGCAGTATTTT. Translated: CASSFPGDTQYF.